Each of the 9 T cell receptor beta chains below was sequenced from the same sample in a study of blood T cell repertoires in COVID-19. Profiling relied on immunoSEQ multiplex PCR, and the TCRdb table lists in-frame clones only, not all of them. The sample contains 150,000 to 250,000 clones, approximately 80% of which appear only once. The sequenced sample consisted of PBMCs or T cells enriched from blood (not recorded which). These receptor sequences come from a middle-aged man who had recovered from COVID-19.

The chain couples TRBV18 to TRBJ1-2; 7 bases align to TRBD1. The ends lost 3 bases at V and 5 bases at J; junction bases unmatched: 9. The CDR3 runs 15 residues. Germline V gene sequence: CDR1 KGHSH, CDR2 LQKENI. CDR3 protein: CASSPGAGTEYGYTF. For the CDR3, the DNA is TGTGCCAGCTCACCCGGGGCCGGGACAGAGTATGGCTACACCTTC.

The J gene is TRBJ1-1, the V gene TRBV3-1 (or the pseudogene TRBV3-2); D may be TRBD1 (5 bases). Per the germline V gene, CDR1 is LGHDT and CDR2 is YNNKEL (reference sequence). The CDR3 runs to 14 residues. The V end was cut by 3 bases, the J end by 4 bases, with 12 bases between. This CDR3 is CASSQKTGFTEAFF. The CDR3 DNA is TGTGCCAGCAGCCAGAAAACAGGATTCACTGAAGCTTTCTTT.

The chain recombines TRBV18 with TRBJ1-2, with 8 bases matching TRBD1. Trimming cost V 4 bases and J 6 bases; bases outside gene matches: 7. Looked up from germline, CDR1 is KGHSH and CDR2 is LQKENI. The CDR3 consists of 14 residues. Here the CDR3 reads CASSLPGQGHGYTF. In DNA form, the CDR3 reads TGTGCCAGCTCACTGCCCGGACAGGGTCATGGCTACACCTTC.

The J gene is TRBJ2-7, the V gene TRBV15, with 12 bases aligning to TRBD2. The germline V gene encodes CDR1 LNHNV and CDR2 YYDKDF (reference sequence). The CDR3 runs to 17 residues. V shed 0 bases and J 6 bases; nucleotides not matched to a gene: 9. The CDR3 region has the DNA TGTGCCACCAGCAGAGAATGGCGACTAGCGGGAGAGGGCGAGCAGTACTTC. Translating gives CATSREWRLAGEGEQYF. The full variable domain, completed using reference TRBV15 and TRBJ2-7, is DAMVIQNPRYQVTQFGKPVTLSCSQTLNHNVMYWYQQKSSQAPKLLFHYYDKDFNNEADTPDNFQSRRPNTSFCFLDIRSPGLGDTAMYLCATSREWRLAGEGEQYFGPGTRLTVT.

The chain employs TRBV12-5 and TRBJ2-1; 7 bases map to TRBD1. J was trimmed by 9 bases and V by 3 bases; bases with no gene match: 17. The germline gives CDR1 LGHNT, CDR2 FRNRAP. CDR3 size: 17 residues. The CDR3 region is CASGFRALGQSTSEQFF. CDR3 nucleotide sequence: TGTGCTAGTGGTTTTCGCGCGTTGGGACAGTCGACCAGTGAGCAGTTCTTC.

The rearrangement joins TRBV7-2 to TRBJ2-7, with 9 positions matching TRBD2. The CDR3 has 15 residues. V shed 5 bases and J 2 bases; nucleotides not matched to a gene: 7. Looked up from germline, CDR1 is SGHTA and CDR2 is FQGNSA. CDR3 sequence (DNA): TGTGCCAGCAGCGCCGGACTAGCGCTTACCTACGAGCAGTACTTC. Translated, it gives CASSAGLALTYEQYF.

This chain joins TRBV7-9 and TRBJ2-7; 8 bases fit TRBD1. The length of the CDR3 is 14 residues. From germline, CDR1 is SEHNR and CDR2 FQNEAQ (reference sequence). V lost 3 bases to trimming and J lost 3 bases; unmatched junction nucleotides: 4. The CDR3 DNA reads TGTGCCAGCAGCTTGGGACAGGCGAGCTACGAGCAGTACTTC. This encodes CASSLGQASYEQYF.

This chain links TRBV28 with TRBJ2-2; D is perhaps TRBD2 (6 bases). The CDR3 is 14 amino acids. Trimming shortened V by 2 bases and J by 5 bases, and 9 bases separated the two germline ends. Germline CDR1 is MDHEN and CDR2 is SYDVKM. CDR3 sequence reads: CASSLSGPTGELFF. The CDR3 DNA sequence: TGTGCCAGCAGTTTAAGCGGGCCTACCGGGGAGCTGTTTTTT.

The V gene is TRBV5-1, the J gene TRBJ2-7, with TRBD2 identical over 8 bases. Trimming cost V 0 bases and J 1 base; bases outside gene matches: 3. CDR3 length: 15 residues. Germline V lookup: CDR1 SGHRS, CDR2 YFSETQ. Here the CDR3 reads CASSLAGTRSYEQYF. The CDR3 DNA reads TGCGCCAGCAGCTTGGCCGGGACTAGATCCTACGAGCAGTACTTC.